Shown below are 24 T cell receptor beta chains from a single sample sequenced in a study of T cell responses to AZD1222 COVID-19 vaccine. Assay: immunoSEQ multiplex PCR; the TCRdb copy retains only in-frame clones and omits some. The sample has 100,000 or so clones, over 85% seen once. This specimen was peripheral blood, taken on day 0 of AZD1222 vaccination. The receptors stem from an adult in good health.

This clone occurred once. This CDR3 reads CASSDLRTSGRAGSYNEQFF. CDR3 DNA sequence: TGCGCCAGCAGTGACCTTAGGACTAGCGGGAGGGCCGGCTCCTACAATGAGCAGTTCTTC. V is TRBV10-1 and J is TRBJ2-1, with TRBD2 matching 15 bases. Germline loops: CDR1 WNHNN, CDR2 SYGVQD (reference sequence). The junction had 9 bases not matched to a gene; V was cut back by 3 bases and J by 0 bases. The CDR3 covers 20 residues.

The chain joins TRBV9 to TRBJ2-3; 8 nucleotides line up with TRBD2. This CDR3 has 17 amino acids. Trimming at V came to 4 bases and at J to 2 bases, leaving 12 bases not matched to a gene. Germline CDR1 and CDR2: SGDLS and YYNGEE. This CDR3 is CASSPPGGAVATDTQYF. In DNA, the CDR3 is TGTGCCAGCAGCCCCCCCGGGGGGGCGGTTGCCACAGATACGCAGTATTTT.

This sequence joins TRBV7-9 and TRBJ1-6; D gene uncertain. Germline lookup yields CDR1 SEHNR and CDR2 FQNEAQ (reference sequence). The CDR3 sequence is 17 residues long. The germline V and J ends were trimmed by 5 bases and 7 bases, with 21 bases remaining between them. The CDR3 region has the DNA TGTGCCAGCAGCCGACAAGAGAACGGCAGGTACAATTCACCCCTCCACTTT. Translated: CASSRQENGRYNSPLHF.

The rearrangement uses TRBV25-1 and TRBJ1-4, with D tentatively TRBD1 (5 bases). The CDR3 contains 13 residues. Germline V gene sequence: CDR1 MGHDK, CDR2 SYGVNS. Trimming removed 5 bases at V and 8 bases at J, with 12 bases between. CDR3 protein: CASSPRESEKLFF. CDR3 nucleotide sequence: TGTGCCAGCAGTCCCAGGGAGTCAGAAAAACTGTTTTTT.

The V call is TRBV7-9, the J call TRBJ1-6; no firm D call. The CDR3 consists of 17 residues. CDR1 and CDR2 from the germline V gene are SEHNR and FQNEAQ (reference sequence). The germline V and J ends were trimmed by 0 bases and 5 bases, with 14 bases remaining between them. The CDR3 here is CASSLAGSGSDNSPLHF. CDR3 coding DNA: TGTGCCAGCAGCTTAGCTGGGTCGGGATCGGATAATTCACCCCTCCACTTT.

CDR3 nucleotides: TGCAGTGCTAGTGATGCGCCAGGGGATCGTCGAGAGCAGTACTTC. Protein product: CSASDAPGDRREQYF. The V gene is TRBV20-1, the J gene TRBJ2-7; tentative D call: TRBD1 (6 bases). CDR1 and CDR2 (germline): DFQATT, SNEGSKA (reference sequence). CDR3 length: 15 residues. V shed 3 bases and J shed 7 bases, with 22 bases lying between them.

The rearrangement links TRBV4-1 to TRBJ1-3; D unresolved. The V gene lost 3 bases and the J gene lost 0 bases, with 12 bases spanning the gap. There are 16 residues in the CDR3. In germline, CDR1 is MGHRA, CDR2 YSYEKL. The CDR3 DNA reads as TGCGCCAGCAGCCAGAGTTTCCGGCGCTCTGGAAACACCATATATTTT. Protein product: CASSQSFRRSGNTIYF.

This clone is a singleton in its sample. This chain links TRBV10-3 with TRBJ1-2, with a possible D match to TRBD1 (5 bases). The CDR3 runs to 14 residues. The germline gives CDR1 ENHRY, CDR2 SYGVKD. V lost 1 base and J 5 bases, leaving 11 bases between the germline ends. The CDR3 bases are TGTGCCATCAGTGAGTTGTCAGGGATGTATGGCTACACCTTC. Its translation: CAISELSGMYGYTF.

V and J are TRBV15 and TRBJ1-5; possible D gene TRBD1, 6 bases. V was shortened by 1 base and J by 0 bases, with 13 bases between the two germline ends. The germline CDR1 and CDR2 sequences are LNHNV and YYDKDF (reference sequence). The CDR3 is made up of 17 amino acids. This CDR3 is CATSRGEDSISNQPQHF. The CDR3, as DNA: TGTGCCACCAGCAGAGGCGAGGACAGTATTAGCAATCAGCCCCAGCATTTT.

This clone appeared a single time. The V and J genes are TRBV5-5 and TRBJ1-2, with a possible D match to TRBD1 (6 bases). Germline V gene data show CDR1 as SGHKS and CDR2 as YYEKEE (reference sequence). The CDR3 runs to 16 residues. Trimming cost V 1 base and J 4 bases, with 17 bases left between them. CDR3 DNA sequence: TGTGCCAGCAGCTTGCCCGGGGGCGTAATAACCTATGGCTACACCTTC. Translation: CASSLPGGVITYGYTF. Variable domain in full (rest from reference TRBV5-5 and TRBJ1-2): DAGVTQSPTHLIKTRGQQVTLRCSPISGHKSVSWYQQVLGQGPQFIFQYYEKEERGRGNFPDRFSARQFPNYSSELNVNALLLGDSALYLCASSLPGGVITYGYTFGSGTRLTVV.

The rearrangement links TRBV19 to TRBJ1-5, with a tentative D call TRBD1 (5 bases). This CDR3 contains 13 residues. Trimming stripped 6 bases from V and 6 bases from J, with 12 bases between. Germline V lookup: CDR1 LNHDA, CDR2 SQIVND (reference sequence). This chain's CDR3 is CASSLRGRQPQHF. The CDR3, as DNA: TGTGCCAGTAGCCTTAGGGGACGTCAGCCCCAGCATTTT. Combining the CDR3 with reference TRBV19 and TRBJ1-5 gives the whole variable domain DGGITQSPKYLFRKEGQNVTLSCEQNLNHDAMYWYRQDPGQGLRLIYYSQIVNDFQKGDIAEGYSVSREKKESFPLTVTSAQKNPTAFYLCASSLRGRQPQHFGDGTRLSIL.

V is TRBV7-3 and J is TRBJ1-6; D possibly corresponds to TRBD1 (6 bases). V dropped 5 bases and J dropped 6 bases, with 14 bases sitting between them. CDR3 length: 15 residues. The germline V gene encodes CDR1 SGHTA and CDR2 FQGTGA. The CDR3 DNA follows: TGTGCCAGCAGCCGGGACACCGGTGGTAATTCACCCCTCCACTTT. Protein: CASSRDTGGNSPLHF.

The chain uses TRBV18 and TRBJ2-7; 11 nucleotides match TRBD1. The trim removed 5 bases at V and 7 bases at J, leaving 7 bases unmatched. The length of the CDR3 is 14 residues. Germline assignment: CDR1 KGHSH and CDR2 LQKENI. For the CDR3, the DNA is TGTGCCAGCTCAGCCGGACAGGGGGCCAGGGAGCAGTACTTC. Translating gives CASSAGQGAREQYF.

The gene calls are TRBV30 and TRBJ1-4; D is perhaps TRBD1 (5 bases). Looked up from germline, CDR1 is GTSNPN and CDR2 is SVGIG (reference sequence). CDR3 size: 15 residues. Trimming left V 0 bases short and J 10 bases short, with 18 bases between. For the CDR3, the DNA is TGTGCCTGGAGTGTAAGAGGCACCTTGAGGGGAAAACTGTTTTTT. It is translated as CAWSVRGTLRGKLFF.

The gene calls are TRBV19 and TRBJ2-7, with D possibly matching TRBD1 (5 bases). Germline V lookup: CDR1 LNHDA, CDR2 SQIVND (reference sequence). Trimming pared 5 bases from V and 1 base from J, leaving 15 bases between. This CDR3 is 15 amino acids long. Here the CDR3 reads CASSPETASSYEQYF. The CDR3 region has the DNA TGTGCCAGTAGTCCTGAGACAGCATCTTCCTACGAGCAGTACTTC.

A remark on this clone: Its ends do not fully match the called genes, so a read error is possible. The rearrangement joins TRBV5-1 to TRBJ1-1; unclear D gene. This CDR3 region has 12 residues. Germline V CDR1 and CDR2: SGHRS, YFSETQ. The DNA for the CDR3 is TGCGCCAGCAGCTCTTATAGGAAAGGCTTGTCCTTT. Translating gives CASSSYRKGLSF. Using reference TRBV5-1 and TRBJ1-1 for the parts outside the CDR3, the full variable domain is KAGVTQTPRYLIKTRGQQVTLSCSPISGHRSVSWYQQTPGQGLQFLFEYFSETQRNKGNFPGRFSGRQFSNSRSEMNVSTLELGDSALYLCASSSYRKGLSFGQGTRLTVV.

The J gene is TRBJ1-1, the V gene TRBV28, with D unresolved. Between the trimmed V and J ends, which lost 5 bases and 3 bases, there was a span of 4 bases. Looked up from germline, CDR1 is MDHEN and CDR2 is SYDVKM. The CDR3 is 11 residues long. The CDR3 coding sequence is TGTGCCAGCAGTCGGGACACTGAAGCTTTCTTT. This gives the protein CASSRDTEAFF.

CDR3 loop: CASSLFGDSPSGNTIYF. The CDR3 DNA sequence: TGCGCCAGCAGCTTGTTCGGCGACAGCCCCTCTGGAAACACCATATATTTT. This chain connects TRBV5-1 to TRBJ1-3, with D tentatively TRBD1 (5 bases). The CDR3 spans 17 residues. Germline lookup yields CDR1 SGHRS and CDR2 YFSETQ. The V gene lost 1 base and the J gene lost 0 bases, with 14 bases spanning the gap.

V and J are TRBV6-5 and TRBJ1-5, with 7 bases aligning to TRBD1. Per the germline V gene, CDR1 is MNHEY and CDR2 is SVGAGI. V shed 6 bases, J shed 0 bases, and the junction held 5 bases outside the gene matches. This CDR3 region has 15 residues. The CDR3 spells CASRVTGNSNQPQHF. In DNA, the CDR3 is TGTGCCAGCAGGGTGACAGGGAATAGCAATCAGCCCCAGCATTTT.

This chain links TRBV6-1 with TRBJ2-7; D perhaps matches TRBD2 (6 bases). Per germline, CDR1 MNHNS and CDR2 SASEGT. CDR3 length: 14 amino acids. V shed 2 bases and J shed 2 bases, with 10 bases lying between them. The DNA of the CDR3 is TGTGCCAGCAGTGAACCGACGGGAGCCTACGAGCAGTACTTC. It encodes CASSEPTGAYEQYF.

V is TRBV6-4 and J is TRBJ1-2; D gene ambiguous. Trimming stripped 0 bases from V and 6 bases from J, with 2 bases between. Germline CDR1 MRHNA, CDR2 SNTAGT. This CDR3 is 11 amino acids long. CDR3 bases: TGTGCCAGCAGTGACTCTGATGGCTACACCTTC. Translating it yields CASSDSDGYTF.

The chain combines TRBV13 with TRBJ2-7, with a weak D call TRBD1 (6 bases). V was cut by 8 bases and J by 0 bases, with 11 bases left in between. Germline lookup yields CDR1 PRHDT and CDR2 FYEKMQ (reference sequence). The CDR3 has 13 residues. CDR3 in amino acids: CASRDTDSYEQYF. As DNA, the CDR3 is TGTGCCAGCCGGGACACCGACTCCTACGAGCAGTACTTC.

The CDR3 DNA is TGTGCCTTCGGGGGAGATGAGCAGTTCTTC. This codes for CAFGGDEQFF. V usage is TRBV6-5 and J usage is TRBJ2-1; possible D gene TRBD2, 6 bases. With 11 bases removed from V and 8 bases from J, the gap between germline ends came to 10 bases. CDR3 length: 10 residues. Germline-derived CDR1 and CDR2 are MNHEY and SVGAGI.

The chain links TRBV5-1 to TRBJ1-2, with D maybe TRBD1 (5 bases). The V end was cut by 3 bases, the J end by 6 bases, with 15 bases between. The germline CDR1 and CDR2 sequences are SGHRS and YFSETQ. The CDR3 sequence is 14 residues long. CDR3 DNA sequence: TGCGCCAGCAGCTCGGGGGTTTTGAATGATGGCTACACCTTC. It is translated as CASSSGVLNDGYTF.